This T cell receptor (beta chain) was identified in a study of Ad26.COV2.S vaccination and SARS-CoV-2 variants. Using immunoSEQ multiplex PCR, the repertoire was profiled, and TCRdb retains in-frame clones only, with some absent. The sample has fewer than 800,000 clones, about 90% seen once; the top ten hold approximately 1.5%. General study findings and limits: In vaccinated individuals, spike-specific CD8+ and CD4+ T cell responses reportedly displayed substantial breadth.

About this clone: Antigen: not known.

Noted treatment: 15 to 20 received Ad26.COV2.S at low or high dose, single or two shots; 5 received placebo; per-sample allocation not given. Collection of the samples took place on day 63 after the first injection of vaccine or placebo. The TCR sequence derives from a person between 18 and 65 years old who received the Ad26.COV2.S COVID-19 vaccine or a placebo. The specimen was peripheral blood, collected in a trial of Ad26.COV2.S vaccine versus placebo.

The CDR3 region has the DNA TGCGCCAGCAGCTTGGGCAGCTCTACAGCCTACGAGCAGTACTTC. Translating gives CASSLGSSTAYEQYF. This chain joins TRBV5-1 and TRBJ2-7; D is ambiguous. Germline CDR1 SGHRS, CDR2 YFSETQ. The CDR3 spans 15 residues. V lost 0 bases to trimming and J lost 2 bases, with 12 bases between them.